A single sample is the source of the 4 T cell receptor beta chains below, sequenced in a study of beta chain features in type 1 diabetes. Reverse transcribing all isolated RNA meant expressed TCRB transcripts were sequenced. Libraries were prepared by immunoSEQ multiplex PCR; TCRdb keeps only in-frame clonotypes and omits some of them. Of hundreds of thousands of clones listed, about an eighth were seen once; the top ten hold around 0.05%. The sequenced material came from naive CD4+ T cells from blood. The receptors shown here come from a young woman in good health.

This clone turned up a few times. The chain uses TRBV29-1 and TRBJ2-7; no firm D call. This CDR3 is built from 13 residues. CDR1 is SQVTM and CDR2 is ANQGSEA in the germline V gene. Trimming cost V 7 bases and J 0 bases, with 13 bases left between them. CDR3 sequence: CSASDDFSYEQYV. Written as DNA, the CDR3 is TGCAGCGCCTCGGACGACTTCTCCTACGAGCAGTACGTC.

J is TRBJ2-7 and V is TRBV7-3; either TRBD1 or TRBD2 may fit D (5 bases each). The germline V gene encodes CDR1 SGHTA and CDR2 FQGTGA. Deletions cut 6 bases from V and 4 bases from J, with 13 bases between. The CDR3 is 13 residues long. The CDR3 protein is CASSFTGAYEQYF. The CDR3 DNA reads as TGTGCCAGCAGTTTCACCGGGGCATACGAGCAGTACTTC.

A few counts support this clone. This CDR3 is CASSRGSGGGNDGYTF. Written as DNA, the CDR3 is TGTGCCAGCAGCCGGGGCAGTGGAGGAGGTAATGATGGCTACACCTTC. The V call is TRBV4-2, the J call TRBJ1-2; perhaps TRBD1 as D (5 bases). The CDR3 consists of 16 residues. Germline values: CDR1 LGHNA, CDR2 YNFKEQ. The V and J ends lost 4 bases and 6 bases respectively, with 21 bases between them.

The J gene is TRBJ2-7, the V gene TRBV23-1, with 9 bases aligning to TRBD1. TRBV23-1 has ORF status, its function being uncertain. The CDR3 contains 17 residues. Trimming cost V 0 bases and J 2 bases; bases outside gene matches: 8. The chain's CDR3 is CASSQSGGQGVAYEQYF. The CDR3 DNA follows: TGCGCCAGCAGTCAATCAGGGGGACAGGGTGTTGCCTACGAGCAGTACTTC.